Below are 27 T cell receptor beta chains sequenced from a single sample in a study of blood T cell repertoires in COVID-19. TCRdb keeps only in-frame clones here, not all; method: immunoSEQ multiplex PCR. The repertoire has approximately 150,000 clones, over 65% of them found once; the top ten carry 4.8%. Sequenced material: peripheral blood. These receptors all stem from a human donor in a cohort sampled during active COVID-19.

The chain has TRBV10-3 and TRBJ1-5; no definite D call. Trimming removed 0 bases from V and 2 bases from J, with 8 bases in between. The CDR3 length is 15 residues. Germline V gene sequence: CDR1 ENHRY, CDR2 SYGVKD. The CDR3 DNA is TGTGCCATCAGTGAGTCGGCCGGAGGCAATCAGCCCCAGCATTTT. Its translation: CAISESAGGNQPQHF.

In nucleotides, the CDR3 is TGTGCCACCAGCTCTCGAGTCCTTTTGAATTCACCCCTCCACTTT. Translation gives CATSSRVLLNSPLHF. The rearrangement joins TRBV15 to TRBJ1-6; D remains ambiguous. Per the germline V gene, CDR1 is LNHNV and CDR2 is YYDKDF (reference sequence). V was trimmed by 5 bases and J by 7 bases, leaving 15 bases between them. The CDR3 spans 15 residues.

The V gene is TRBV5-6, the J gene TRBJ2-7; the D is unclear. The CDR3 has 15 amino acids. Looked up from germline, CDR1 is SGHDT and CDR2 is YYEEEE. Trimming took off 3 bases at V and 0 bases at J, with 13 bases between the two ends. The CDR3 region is CASSSYPGSSYEQYF. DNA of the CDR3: TGTGCCAGCAGCTCGTACCCAGGAAGCTCCTACGAGCAGTACTTC.

CDR3 DNA sequence: TGTGCCAGCAGCTTAGTCCCGGGACAGGGGACAGCTTTCTTT. Translating it yields CASSLVPGQGTAFF. This chain links TRBV7-8 with TRBJ1-1, with TRBD1 matching over 10 bases. J was trimmed by 10 bases and V by 1 base; bases with no gene match: 6. CDR1 is SGHVS, CDR2 FQNEAQ, per germline. This CDR3 contains 14 residues.

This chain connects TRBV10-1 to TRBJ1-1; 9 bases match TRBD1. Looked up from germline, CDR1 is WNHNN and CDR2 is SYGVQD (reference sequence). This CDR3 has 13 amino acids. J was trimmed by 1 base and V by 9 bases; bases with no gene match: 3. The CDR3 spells CARGQGSNTEAFF. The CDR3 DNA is TGCGCCAGGGGACAGGGCTCGAACACTGAAGCTTTCTTT.

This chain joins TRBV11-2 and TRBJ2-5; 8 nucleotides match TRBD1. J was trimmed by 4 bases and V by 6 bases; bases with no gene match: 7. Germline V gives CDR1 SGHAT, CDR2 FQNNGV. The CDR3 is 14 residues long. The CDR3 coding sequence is TGTGCCAGCAGTCATGGACAGGGTCGAGAGACCCAGTACTTC. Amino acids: CASSHGQGRETQYF. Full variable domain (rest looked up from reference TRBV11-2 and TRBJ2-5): EAGVAQSPRYKIIEKRQSVAFWCNPISGHATLYWYQQILGQGPKLLIQFQNNGVVDDSQLPKDRFSAERLKGVDSTLKIQPAKLEDSAVYLCASSHGQGRETQYFGPGTRLLVL.

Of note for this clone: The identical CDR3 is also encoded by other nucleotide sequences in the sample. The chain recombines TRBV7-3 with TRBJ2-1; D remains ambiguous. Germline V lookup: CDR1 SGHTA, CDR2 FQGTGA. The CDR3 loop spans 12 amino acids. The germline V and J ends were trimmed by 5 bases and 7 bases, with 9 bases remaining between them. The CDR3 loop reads CASSLSGNEQFF. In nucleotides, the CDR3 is TGTGCCAGCAGCCTCTCAGGAAATGAGCAGTTCTTC.

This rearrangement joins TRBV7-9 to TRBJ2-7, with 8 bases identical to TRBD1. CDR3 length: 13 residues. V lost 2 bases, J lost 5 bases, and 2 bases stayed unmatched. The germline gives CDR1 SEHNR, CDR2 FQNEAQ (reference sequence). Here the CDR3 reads CASSLTGGHEQYV. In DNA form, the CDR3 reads TGTGCCAGCAGCTTAACAGGGGGACACGAGCAGTACGTC.

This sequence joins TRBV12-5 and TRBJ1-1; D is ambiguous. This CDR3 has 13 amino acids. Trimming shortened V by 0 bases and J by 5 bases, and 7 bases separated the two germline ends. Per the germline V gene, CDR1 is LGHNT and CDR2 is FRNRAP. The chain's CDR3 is CASGLVGGTEAFF. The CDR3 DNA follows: TGTGCTAGTGGTTTGGTAGGCGGGACTGAAGCTTTCTTT.

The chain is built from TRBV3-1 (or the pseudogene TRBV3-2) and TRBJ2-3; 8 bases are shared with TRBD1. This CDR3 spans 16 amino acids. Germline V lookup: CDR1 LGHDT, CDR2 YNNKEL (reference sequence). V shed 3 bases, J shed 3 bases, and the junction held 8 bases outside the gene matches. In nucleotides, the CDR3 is TGTGCCAGCAGCCAGACGTGGACAGGGCAAACAGATACGCAGTATTTT. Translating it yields CASSQTWTGQTDTQYF.

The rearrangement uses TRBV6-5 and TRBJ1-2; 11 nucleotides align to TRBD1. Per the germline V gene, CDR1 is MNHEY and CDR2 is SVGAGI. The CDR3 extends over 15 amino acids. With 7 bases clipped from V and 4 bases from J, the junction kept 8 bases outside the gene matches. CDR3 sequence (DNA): TGTGCCAGCACCGAAGGGGACAGGGGGATCTATGGCTACACCTTC. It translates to CASTEGDRGIYGYTF.

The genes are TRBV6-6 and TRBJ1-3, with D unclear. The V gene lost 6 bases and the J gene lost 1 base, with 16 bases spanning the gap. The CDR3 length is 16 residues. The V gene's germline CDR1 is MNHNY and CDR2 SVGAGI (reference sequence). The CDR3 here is CASSIAKGSSGNTIYF. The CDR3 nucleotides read TGTGCCAGCAGCATAGCGAAGGGTTCTTCTGGAAACACCATATATTTT.

CDR3 sequence (DNA): TGTGCCAGCAGTTTGGACAGTTCATACAATGAGCAGTTCTTC. It specifies CASSLDSSYNEQFF. V and J are TRBV6-6 and TRBJ2-1; a possible D gene is TRBD1 (6 bases). V was cut by 4 bases and J by 4 bases, with 11 bases left in between. The CDR3 spans 14 residues. Germline V lookup: CDR1 MNHNY, CDR2 SVGAGI (reference sequence).

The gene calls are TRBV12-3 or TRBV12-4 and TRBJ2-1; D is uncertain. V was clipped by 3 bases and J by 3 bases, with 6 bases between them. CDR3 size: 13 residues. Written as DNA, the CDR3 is TGTGCCAGCAGTTTTGACTTCTACAATGAGCAGTTCTTC. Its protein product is CASSFDFYNEQFF.

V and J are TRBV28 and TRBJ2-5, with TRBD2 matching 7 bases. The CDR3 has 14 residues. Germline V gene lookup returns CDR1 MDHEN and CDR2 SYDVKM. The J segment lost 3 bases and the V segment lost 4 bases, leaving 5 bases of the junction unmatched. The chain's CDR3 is CASSSGLGKETQYF. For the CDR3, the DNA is TGTGCCAGCAGTTCCGGACTAGGAAAAGAGACCCAGTACTTC. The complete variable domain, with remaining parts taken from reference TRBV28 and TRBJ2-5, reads DVKVTQSSRYLVKRTGEKVFLECVQDMDHENMFWYRQDPGLGLRLIYFSYDVKMKEKGDIPEGYSVSREKKERFSLILESASTNQTSMYLCASSSGLGKETQYFGPGTRLLVL.

DNA for the CDR3: TGTGCCAGCAGTTTGGACAGGGGCCGGTACAATGAGCAGTTCTTC. As protein: CASSLDRGRYNEQFF. The V and J genes are TRBV2 and TRBJ2-1, with 9 bases fitting TRBD1. After removal of 5 bases from V and 4 bases from J, the junction contained 6 bases not matched to a gene. CDR3 length: 15 residues. CDR1 and CDR2 (germline): SNHLY, FYNNEI. Complete variable domain (other parts from reference TRBV2 and TRBJ2-1): EPEVTQTPSHQVTQMGQEVILRCVPISNHLYFYWYRQILGQKVEFLVSFYNNEISEKSEIFDDQFSVERPDGSNFTLKIRSTKLEDSAMYFCASSLDRGRYNEQFFGPGTRLTVL.

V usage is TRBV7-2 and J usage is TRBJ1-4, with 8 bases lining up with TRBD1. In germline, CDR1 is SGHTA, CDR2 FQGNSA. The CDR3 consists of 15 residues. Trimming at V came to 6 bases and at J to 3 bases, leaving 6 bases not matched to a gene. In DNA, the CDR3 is TGTGCCAGCAGGTTCGGGACAGGACCTAATGAAAAACTGTTTTTT. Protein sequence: CASRFGTGPNEKLFF. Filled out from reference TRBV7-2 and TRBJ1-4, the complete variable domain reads GAGVSQSPSNKVTEKGKDVELRCDPISGHTALYWYRQSLGQGLEFLIYFQGNSAPDKSGLPSDRFSAERTGGSVSTLTIQRTQQEDSAVYLCASRFGTGPNEKLFFGSGTQLSVL.

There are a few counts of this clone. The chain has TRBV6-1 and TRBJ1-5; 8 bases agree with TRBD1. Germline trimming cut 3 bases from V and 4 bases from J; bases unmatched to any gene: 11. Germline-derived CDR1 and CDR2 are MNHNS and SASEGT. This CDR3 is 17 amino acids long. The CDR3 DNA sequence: TGTGCCAGCAGTGACCGGGACAGGCTTCTAATAAATCAGCCCCAGCATTTT. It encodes CASSDRDRLLINQPQHF.

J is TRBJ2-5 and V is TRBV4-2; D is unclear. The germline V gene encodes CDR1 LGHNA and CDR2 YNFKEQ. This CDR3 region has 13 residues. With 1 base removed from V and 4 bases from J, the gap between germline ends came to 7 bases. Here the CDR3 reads CASSQVVRETQYF. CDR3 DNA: TGTGCCAGCAGCCAAGTTGTGAGAGAGACCCAGTACTTC.

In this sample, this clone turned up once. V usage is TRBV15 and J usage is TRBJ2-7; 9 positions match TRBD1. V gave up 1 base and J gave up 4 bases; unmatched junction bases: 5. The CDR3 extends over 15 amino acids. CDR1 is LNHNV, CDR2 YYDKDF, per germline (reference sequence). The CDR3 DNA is TGTGCCACCAGCAGAGGGGGACAGGGCAGGTACGAGCAGTACTTC. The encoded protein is CATSRGGQGRYEQYF.

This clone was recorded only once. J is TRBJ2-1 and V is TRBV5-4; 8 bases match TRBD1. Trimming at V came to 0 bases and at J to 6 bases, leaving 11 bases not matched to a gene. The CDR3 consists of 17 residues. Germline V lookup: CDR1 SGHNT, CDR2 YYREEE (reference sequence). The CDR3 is CASSLGAGTGGSNEQFF. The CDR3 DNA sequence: TGTGCCAGCAGCTTGGGGGCAGGGACAGGTGGGAGCAATGAGCAGTTCTTC.

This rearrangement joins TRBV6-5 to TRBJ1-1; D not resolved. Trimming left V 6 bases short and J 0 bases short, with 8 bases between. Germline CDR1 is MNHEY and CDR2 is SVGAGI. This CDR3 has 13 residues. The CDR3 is CASRTGMNTEAFF. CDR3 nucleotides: TGTGCCAGCAGGACGGGGATGAACACTGAAGCTTTCTTT.

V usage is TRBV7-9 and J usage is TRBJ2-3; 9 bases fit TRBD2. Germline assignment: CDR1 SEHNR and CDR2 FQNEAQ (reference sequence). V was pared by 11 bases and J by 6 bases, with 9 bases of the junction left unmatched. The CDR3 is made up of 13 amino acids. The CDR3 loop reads CACVAGESDTQYF. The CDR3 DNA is TGTGCCTGTGTAGCGGGAGAATCCGATACGCAGTATTTT.

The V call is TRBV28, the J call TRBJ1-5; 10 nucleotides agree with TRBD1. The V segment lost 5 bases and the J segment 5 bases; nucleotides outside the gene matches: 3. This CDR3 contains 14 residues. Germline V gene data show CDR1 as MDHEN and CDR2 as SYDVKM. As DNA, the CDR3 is TGTGCCAGCAGTCCCGGGACAGGGGATCAGCCCCAGCATTTT. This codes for CASSPGTGDQPQHF.

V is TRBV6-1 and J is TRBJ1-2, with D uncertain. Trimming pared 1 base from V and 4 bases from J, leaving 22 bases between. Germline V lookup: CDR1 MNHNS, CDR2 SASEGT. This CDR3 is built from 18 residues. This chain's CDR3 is CASSEGVGSRTRGYGYTF. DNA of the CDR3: TGTGCCAGCAGTGAAGGGGTGGGATCCAGGACCCGGGGCTATGGCTACACCTTC.

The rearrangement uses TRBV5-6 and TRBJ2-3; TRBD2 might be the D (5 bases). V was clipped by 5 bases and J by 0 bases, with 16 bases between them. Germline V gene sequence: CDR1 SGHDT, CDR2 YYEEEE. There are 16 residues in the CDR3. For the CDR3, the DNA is TGTGCCAGCAGGGTTCTTAGCGCGGAGAGCACAGATACGCAGTATTTT. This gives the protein CASRVLSAESTDTQYF.

CDR3 DNA: TGTGCCAGCAGCTGGGGACAGGGGTCCTCCACTGAAGCTTTCTTT. The encoded protein is CASSWGQGSSTEAFF. This chain uses TRBV28 with TRBJ1-1; 10 bases are shared with TRBD1. The CDR3 covers 15 residues. Germline V lookup: CDR1 MDHEN, CDR2 SYDVKM. Losses at the gene ends were 6 bases for V and 4 bases for J; bases not matched to a gene: 8. The complete variable domain, with remaining parts taken from reference TRBV28 and TRBJ1-1, reads DVKVTQSSRYLVKRTGEKVFLECVQDMDHENMFWYRQDPGLGLRLIYFSYDVKMKEKGDIPEGYSVSREKKERFSLILESASTNQTSMYLCASSWGQGSSTEAFFGQGTRLTVV.